The 21 T cell receptor beta chains below all came from one sample that was sequenced in a study of T cells expressing NK-cell markers. TCRdb reprocessed the 5' RACE reads and stores each CDR3 protein as one record, lacking DNA. This sample's table has 120,000 to 150,000 distinct CDR3 sequences. Sequenced: blood T cells: a sorted CD56 or NKG2C T cell subset, CD4+ or CD8+ T cells, or bulk PBMC T cells (not recorded which). The receptor source for this set is a young man in good health.

CDR3: CASSAYNQPQHF. The chain links TRBV14 to TRBJ1-5. From germline, CDR1 is SGHDN and CDR2 FVKESK. The CDR3 loop spans 12 amino acids.

Here the CDR3 reads CATSGQGEGETQYF. J is TRBJ2-5 and V is TRBV24-1; TCRdb picks TRBD2, but there is no DNA to check that call. Germline assignment: CDR1 KGHDR and CDR2 SFDVKD. The CDR3 runs 14 residues.

This chain uses TRBV5-1 with TRBJ2-1; there is no DNA to check the TCRdb D call of TRBD1. CDR3 size: 14 residues. Germline V gene lookup returns CDR1 SGHRS and CDR2 YFSETQ. The CDR3 sequence: CASRTASSYNEQFF.

This chain links TRBV11-2 with TRBJ2-5; TCRdb outputs TRBD2, but without DNA this stays unchecked. In germline, CDR1 is SGHAT, CDR2 FQNNGV. The CDR3 has 15 amino acids. The CDR3 region is CASSSRVGLQETQYF.

This chain joins TRBV27 and TRBJ2-5. This CDR3 is built from 11 residues. CDR1 and CDR2 from the germline V gene are MNHEY and SMNVEV (reference sequence). This CDR3 is CASKDKETQYF.

The chain couples TRBV29-1 to TRBJ2-1. CDR1 is SQVTM and CDR2 is ANQGSEA in the germline V gene. There are 11 residues in the CDR3. CDR3 region: CSVVWYNEQFF.

The chain links TRBV27 to TRBJ1-2; no DNA is available, so the TRBD1 call from TCRdb remains unchecked. Per germline, CDR1 MNHEY and CDR2 SMNVEV (reference sequence). The CDR3 loop spans 17 amino acids. CDR3 region: CASTHKFTPGPDRGYTF.

The V call is TRBV27, the J call TRBJ2-3; TCRdb selects TRBD2, and the lack of DNA leaves this call unchecked. The CDR3 consists of 14 residues. The germline CDR1 and CDR2 sequences are MNHEY and SMNVEV (reference sequence). This chain's CDR3 is CASRPGLLGDTQYF.

The chain links TRBV5-6 to TRBJ1-1; TCRdb selects TRBD1, and the lack of DNA leaves this call unchecked. The length of the CDR3 is 16 residues. The germline gives CDR1 SGHDT, CDR2 YYEEEE. The CDR3 spells CASSLLSSDMNTEAFF. Combining the CDR3 with reference TRBV5-6 and TRBJ1-1 gives the whole variable domain DAGVTQSPTHLIKTRGQQVTLRCSPKSGHDTVSWYQQALGQGPQFIFQYYEEEERQRGNFPDRFSGHQFPNYSSELNVNALLLGDSALYLCASSLLSSDMNTEAFFGQGTRLTVV.

V is TRBV20-1 and J is TRBJ2-1; TCRdb picks TRBD1, but there is no DNA to check that call. CDR1 DFQATT and CDR2 SNEGSKA come from the germline V gene (reference sequence). There are 16 residues in the CDR3. The CDR3 here is CSTVSGTGDSYNEQFF.

CDR3 loop: CATRGGLAGNYEQYF. The rearrangement joins TRBV28 to TRBJ2-7; TCRdb's D call, TRBD2, is unchecked because there is no DNA. The CDR3 covers 15 residues. CDR1 is MDHEN, CDR2 SYDVKM, per germline. Together with reference TRBV28 and TRBJ2-7, the CDR3 gives the full variable domain: DVKVTQSSRYLVKRTGEKVFLECVQDMDHENMFWYRQDPGLGLRLIYFSYDVKMKEKGDIPEGYSVSREKKERFSLILESASTNQTSMYLCATRGGLAGNYEQYFGPGTRLTVT.

The chain joins TRBV4-3 to TRBJ2-2; absent DNA, TCRdb's TRBD2 call cannot be checked. CDR1 LGHNA and CDR2 YSLEER come from the germline V gene. This CDR3 is built from 18 residues. CDR3 sequence: CASSQDASSGRAPGELFF.

The chain employs TRBV12-3 or TRBV12-4 and TRBJ2-5. CDR3 length equals 13 residues. The CDR3 protein is CASSLRVQETQYF.

The rearrangement links TRBV7-6 to TRBJ2-1; as DNA is missing, the TRBD2 call by TCRdb cannot be tested. CDR3 length: 18 residues. Germline CDR1 reads SGHVS; CDR2 reads FNYEAQ. The CDR3: CASSLGGGLAASYNEQFF.

The chain joins TRBV12-3 or TRBV12-4 to TRBJ2-1; TCRdb proposes TRBD2, but this gene call is untestable without DNA. This CDR3 is 13 amino acids long. CDR3 sequence reads: CASFTSGYNEQFF.

The J gene is TRBJ2-5, the V gene TRBV12-3 or TRBV12-4. CDR3 length equals 14 residues. The chain's CDR3 is CASSPHQDTETQYF.

The chain is built from TRBV19 and TRBJ2-1; TCRdb names TRBD1, which stays unverified in the absence of DNA. CDR1 is LNHDA and CDR2 is SQIVND in the germline V gene (reference sequence). The CDR3 has 16 amino acids. CDR3 residues: CASSIERGRSYNEQFF.

The rearrangement uses TRBV3-1 and TRBJ1-3. The CDR3 length is 15 residues. Germline values: CDR1 LGHDT, CDR2 YNNKEL (reference sequence). The CDR3 sequence is CASSQGKGTGNTIYF.

The chain joins TRBV6-5 to TRBJ1-1. This CDR3 has 18 amino acids. The germline V gene encodes CDR1 MNHEY and CDR2 SVGAGI. The CDR3 sequence is CASSWSSWAVEGSTEAFF.

The rearrangement uses TRBV10-1 and TRBJ2-1; TCRdb lists TRBD1, though no DNA is available to test this call. Germline assignment: CDR1 WNHNN and CDR2 SYGVQD (reference sequence). The CDR3 runs 15 residues. Here the CDR3 reads CASSLSRSSYNEQFF.

This chain uses TRBV6-2 or TRBV6-3 with TRBJ2-1; lacking DNA, the TRBD1 call made by TCRdb goes unchecked. The CDR3 consists of 15 residues. In germline, CDR1 is MNHEY, CDR2 SVGEGT. CDR3 amino acids: CASSYVGQGPYEQFF.